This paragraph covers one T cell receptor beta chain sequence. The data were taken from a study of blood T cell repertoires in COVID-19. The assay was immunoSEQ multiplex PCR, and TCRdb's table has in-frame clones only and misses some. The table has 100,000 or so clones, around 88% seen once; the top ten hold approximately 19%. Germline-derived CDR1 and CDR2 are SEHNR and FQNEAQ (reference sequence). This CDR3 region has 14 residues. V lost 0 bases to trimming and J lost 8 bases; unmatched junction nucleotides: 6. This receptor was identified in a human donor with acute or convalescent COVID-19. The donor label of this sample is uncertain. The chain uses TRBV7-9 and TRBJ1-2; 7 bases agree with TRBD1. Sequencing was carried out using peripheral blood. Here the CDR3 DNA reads TGTGCCAGCAGCTTAGCGGAGACAGGGAGGGGCTACACCTTC. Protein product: CASSLAETGRGYTF.